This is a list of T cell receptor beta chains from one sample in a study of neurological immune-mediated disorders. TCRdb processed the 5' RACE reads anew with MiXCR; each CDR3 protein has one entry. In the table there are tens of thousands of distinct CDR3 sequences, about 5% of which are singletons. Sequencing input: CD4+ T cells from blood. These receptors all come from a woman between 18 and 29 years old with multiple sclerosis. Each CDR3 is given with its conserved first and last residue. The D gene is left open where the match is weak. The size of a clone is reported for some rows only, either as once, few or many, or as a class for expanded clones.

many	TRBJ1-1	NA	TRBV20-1	CSATRQVKNTEAFF	TGCAGTGCTACTCGACAGGTTAAGAACACTGAAGCTTTCTTT
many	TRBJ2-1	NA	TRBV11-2	CASSFGGNEQFF	TGTGCCAGCAGCTTTGGGGGCAATGAGCAGTTCTTC
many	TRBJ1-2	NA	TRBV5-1	CASSPRRQLTAYGYTF	TGCGCCAGCAGCCCGAGACGGCAGTTAACAGCCTATGGCTACACCTTC
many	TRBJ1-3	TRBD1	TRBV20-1	CSARTDRGVGNTIYF	TGCAGTGCCCGCACGGACAGGGGAGTCGGAAACACCATATATTTT
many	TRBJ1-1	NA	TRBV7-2	CASSLVYRGRNTEAFF	TGTGCCAGCAGCTTAGTGTATCGGGGTAGGAACACTGAAGCTTTCTTT
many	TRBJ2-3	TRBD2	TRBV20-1	CSALPLTSGRADTQYF	TGCAGTGCTTTGCCTCTAACTAGCGGGAGGGCAGATACGCAGTATTTT
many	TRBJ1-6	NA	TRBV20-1	CSARVGADFASPLHF	TGCAGTGCTAGAGTGGGGGCTGACTTTGCTTCACCCCTCCACTTT
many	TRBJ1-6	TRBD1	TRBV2	CASRAGQGATYNSPLHF	TGTGCCAGCAGGGCGGGACAGGGGGCGACCTATAATTCACCCCTCCACTTT
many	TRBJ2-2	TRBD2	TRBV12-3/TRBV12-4	CASSFGTSGSRQLFF	TGTGCCAGCAGTTTTGGGACTAGCGGGAGTCGTCAGCTGTTTTTT
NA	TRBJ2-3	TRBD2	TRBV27	CASSPRTSGRVLHTQYF	TGTGCCAGCAGCCCGAGGACTAGCGGGAGGGTACTTCATACGCAGTATTTT
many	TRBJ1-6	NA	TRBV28	CASSFQKPLHF	TGTGCCAGCAGTTTCCAAAAACCCCTCCACTTT
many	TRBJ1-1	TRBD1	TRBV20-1	CSAPDRATEAFF	TGCAGTGCTCCGGACAGGGCCACTGAAGCTTTCTTT
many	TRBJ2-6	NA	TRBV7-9	CASSPQGTGTPLSGANVLTF	TGTGCCAGCAGCCCACAGGGCACAGGGACTCCTCTCTCTGGGGCCAACGTCCTGACTTTC
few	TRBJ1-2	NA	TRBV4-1	CASSQVGGAWGYTF	TGCGCCAGCAGCCAAGTCGGAGGGGCGTGGGGCTACACCTTC
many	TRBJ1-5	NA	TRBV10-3	CAIGVERQPQHF	TGTGCCATCGGGGTGGAACGGCAGCCCCAGCATTTT
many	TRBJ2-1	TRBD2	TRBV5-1	CASSLLAGVSNEQFF	TGCGCCAGCAGCTTGTTAGCGGGGGTCAGTAATGAGCAGTTCTTC
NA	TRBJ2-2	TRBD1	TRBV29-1	CSASTGNTGELLF	TGCAGCGCATCGACAGGGAACACCGGGGAACTGCTTTTT
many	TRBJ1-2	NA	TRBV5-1	CASSLGPIYGYTF	TGCGCCAGCAGCTTGGGACCGATCTATGGCTACACCTTC
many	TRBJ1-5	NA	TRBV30	CAWSVPGSNQPQHF	TGTGCCTGGAGTGTCCCCGGCTCCAATCAGCCCCAGCATTTT
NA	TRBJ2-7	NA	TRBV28	CASSAPTSSGYEQYF	TGTGCCAGCAGTGCCCCCACTAGCAGCGGGTACGAGCAGTACTTC
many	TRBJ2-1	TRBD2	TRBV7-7	CASSLSLAGPYNEQFF	TGTGCTAGCAGCTTGTCACTAGCGGGGCCTTACAATGAGCAGTTCTTC
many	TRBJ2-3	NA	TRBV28	CASRKRGRRGTDTQYF	TGTGCCAGCAGGAAACGGGGCCGCCGAGGGACAGATACGCAGTATTTT
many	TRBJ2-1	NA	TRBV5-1	CASSLFLGNSYNEQFF	TGCGCCAGCAGCTTGTTTCTGGGAAACTCCTACAATGAGCAGTTCTTC
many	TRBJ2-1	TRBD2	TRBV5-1	CASSSLAGYNEQFF	TGCGCCAGCAGCTCACTAGCGGGATACAATGAGCAGTTCTTC
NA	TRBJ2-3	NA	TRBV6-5	CASSYSVRATDTQYF	TGTGCCAGCAGTTACTCGGTCAGGGCCACAGATACGCAGTATTTT
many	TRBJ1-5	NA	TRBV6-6	CANSPGFGNQPQHF	TGTGCCAATTCACCGGGTTTTGGCAATCAGCCCCAGCATTTT
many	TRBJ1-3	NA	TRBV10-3	CAISESGGSGNTIYF	TGTGCCATCAGTGAGTCGGGGGGATCTGGAAACACCATATATTTT
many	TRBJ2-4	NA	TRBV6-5	CASTYRGAAKNIQYF	TGTGCCAGCACCTACCGGGGAGCGGCCAAAAACATTCAGTACTTC
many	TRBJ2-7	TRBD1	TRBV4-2	CASSPSSGQGYEQYF	TGTGCCAGCAGCCCCTCCTCCGGACAGGGATACGAGCAGTACTTC
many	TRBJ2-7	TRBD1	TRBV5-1	CASSLWAGTGSYEQYF	TGCGCCAGCAGCTTGTGGGCCGGGACAGGATCATACGAGCAGTACTTC
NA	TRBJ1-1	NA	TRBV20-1	CSARVDGEAGTEAFF	TGCAGTGCTAGAGTCGACGGGGAAGCGGGCACTGAAGCTTTCTTT
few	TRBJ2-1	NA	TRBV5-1	CASSPRLGYNEQFF	TGCGCCAGCAGCCCGCGCCTGGGGTATAATGAGCAGTTCTTC
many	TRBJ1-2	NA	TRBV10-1	CASSEGYSWGPYGYTF	TGCGCCAGCAGTGAAGGGTATTCTTGGGGACCCTATGGCTACACCTTC
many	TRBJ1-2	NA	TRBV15	CATSRGRAASNYGYTF	TGTGCCACCAGCAGAGGTCGAGCAGCCTCAAACTATGGCTACACCTTC
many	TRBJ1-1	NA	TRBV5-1	CASSFGGSRFSEAFF	TGCGCCAGCAGCTTTGGGGGCTCGCGGTTCTCTGAAGCTTTCTTT
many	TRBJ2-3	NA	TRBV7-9	CASSLAPADTQYF	TGTGCCAGCAGCTTAGCGCCAGCGGATACGCAGTATTTT
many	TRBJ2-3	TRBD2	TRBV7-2	CASSPSGIRTDTQYF	TGTGCCAGCAGCCCGAGCGGGATACGCACAGATACGCAGTATTTT
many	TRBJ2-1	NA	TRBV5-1	CASSSQGVVNYEQFF	TGCGCCAGCAGCTCCCAGGGCGTTGTAAATTATGAGCAGTTCTTC
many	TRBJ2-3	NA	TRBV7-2	CASSLAGGSTDTQYF	TGTGCCAGCAGCTTAGCCGGGGGAAGCACAGATACGCAGTATTTT
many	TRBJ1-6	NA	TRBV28	CASTQGGSSYNSPLHF	TGTGCCAGCACCCAAGGAGGGAGCTCCTATAATTCACCCCTCCACTTT
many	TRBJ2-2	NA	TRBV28	CASSLTGVDTGELFF	TGTGCCAGCAGTTTAACGGGAGTGGACACCGGGGAGCTGTTTTTT
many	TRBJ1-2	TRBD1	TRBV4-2	CASSRGRGQGYTF	TGTGCCAGCAGCCGGGGCAGGGGGCAAGGCTACACCTTC